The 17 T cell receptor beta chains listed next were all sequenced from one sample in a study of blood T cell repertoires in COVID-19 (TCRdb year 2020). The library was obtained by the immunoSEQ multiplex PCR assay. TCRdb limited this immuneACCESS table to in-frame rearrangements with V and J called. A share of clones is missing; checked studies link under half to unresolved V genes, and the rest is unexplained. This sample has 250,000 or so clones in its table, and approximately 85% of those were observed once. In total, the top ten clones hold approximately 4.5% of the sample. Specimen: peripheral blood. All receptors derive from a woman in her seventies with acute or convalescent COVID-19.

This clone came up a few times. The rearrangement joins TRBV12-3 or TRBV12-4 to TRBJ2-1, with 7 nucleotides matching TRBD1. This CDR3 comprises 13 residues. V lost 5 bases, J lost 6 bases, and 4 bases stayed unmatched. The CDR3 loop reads CASSPRDSNEQFF. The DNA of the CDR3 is TGTGCCAGCAGTCCCCGGGACAGCAATGAGCAGTTCTTC.

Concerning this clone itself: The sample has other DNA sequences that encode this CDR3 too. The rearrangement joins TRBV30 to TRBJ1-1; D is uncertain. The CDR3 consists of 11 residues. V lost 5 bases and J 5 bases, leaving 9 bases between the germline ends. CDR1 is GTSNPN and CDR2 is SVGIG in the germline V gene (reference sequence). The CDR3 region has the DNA TGTGCCTGGTCCCGGAGGACTGAAGCTTTCTTT. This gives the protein CAWSRRTEAFF. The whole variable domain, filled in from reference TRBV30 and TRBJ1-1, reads SQTIHQWPATLVQPVGSPLSLECTVEGTSNPNLYWYRQAAGRGLQLLFYSVGIGQISSEVPQNLSASRPQDRQFILSSKKLLLSDSGFYLCAWSRRTEAFFGQGTRLTVV.

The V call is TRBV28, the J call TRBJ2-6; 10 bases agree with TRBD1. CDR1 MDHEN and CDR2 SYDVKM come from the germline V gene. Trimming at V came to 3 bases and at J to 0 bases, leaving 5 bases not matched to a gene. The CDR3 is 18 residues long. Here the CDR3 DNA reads TGTGCCAGCAGTTTTTCCGGGACAGGGGTCTCTGGGGCCAACGTCCTGACTTTC. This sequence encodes CASSFSGTGVSGANVLTF.

The CDR3 region is CASSYAGGTNEKLFF. The CDR3 nucleotides read TGCGCCAGCAGCTACGCTGGGGGGACTAATGAAAAACTGTTTTTT. V usage is TRBV5-1 and J usage is TRBJ1-4; a weak D match, TRBD1 (5 bases). The CDR3 is 15 amino acids. CDR1 is SGHRS, CDR2 YFSETQ, per germline. Trimming removed 3 bases from V and 2 bases from J, with 11 bases in between. The whole variable domain, filled in from reference TRBV5-1 and TRBJ1-4, reads KAGVTQTPRYLIKTRGQQVTLSCSPISGHRSVSWYQQTPGQGLQFLFEYFSETQRNKGNFPGRFSGRQFSNSRSEMNVSTLELGDSALYLCASSYAGGTNEKLFFGSGTQLSVL.

CDR3 protein: CASSPPGARTGELFF. The CDR3 nucleotides are TGTGCCAGCTCACCACCTGGGGCCCGTACCGGGGAGCTGTTTTTT. V usage is TRBV18 and J usage is TRBJ2-2, with D possibly matching TRBD1 (5 bases). Germline loops: CDR1 KGHSH, CDR2 LQKENI. This CDR3 spans 15 amino acids. Trimming stripped 0 bases from V and 5 bases from J, with 10 bases between.

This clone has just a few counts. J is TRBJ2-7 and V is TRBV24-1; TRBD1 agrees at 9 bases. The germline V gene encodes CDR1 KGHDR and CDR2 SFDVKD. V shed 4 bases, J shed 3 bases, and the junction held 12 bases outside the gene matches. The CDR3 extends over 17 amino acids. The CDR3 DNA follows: TGTGCCACCAGTGACTCCGGGACAGGGACCTCTTTCTACGAGCAGTACTTC. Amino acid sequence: CATSDSGTGTSFYEQYF.

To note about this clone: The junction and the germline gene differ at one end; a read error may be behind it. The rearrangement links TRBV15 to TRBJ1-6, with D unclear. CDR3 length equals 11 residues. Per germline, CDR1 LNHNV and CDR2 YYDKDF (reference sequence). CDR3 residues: CATSRDSPLHF. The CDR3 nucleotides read TGTGCCACCAGCAGAGATTCGCCCCTCCACTTT.

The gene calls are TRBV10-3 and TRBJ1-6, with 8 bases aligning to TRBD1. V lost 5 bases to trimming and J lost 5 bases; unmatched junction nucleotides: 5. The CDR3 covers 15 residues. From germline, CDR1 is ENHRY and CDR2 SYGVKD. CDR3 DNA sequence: TGTGCCATCAGTTCCGGACAGGGTGATAATTCACCCCTCCACTTT. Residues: CAISSGQGDNSPLHF.

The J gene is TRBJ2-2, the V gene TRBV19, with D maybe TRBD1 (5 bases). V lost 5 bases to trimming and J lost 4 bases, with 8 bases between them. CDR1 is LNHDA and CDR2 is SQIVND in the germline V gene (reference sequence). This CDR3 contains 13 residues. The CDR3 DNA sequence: TGTGCCAGTAGTTTACAGGTCACCGGGGAGCTGTTTTTT. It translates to CASSLQVTGELFF. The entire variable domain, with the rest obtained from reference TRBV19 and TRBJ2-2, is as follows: DGGITQSPKYLFRKEGQNVTLSCEQNLNHDAMYWYRQDPGQGLRLIYYSQIVNDFQKGDIAEGYSVSREKKESFPLTVTSAQKNPTAFYLCASSLQVTGELFFGEGSRLTVL.

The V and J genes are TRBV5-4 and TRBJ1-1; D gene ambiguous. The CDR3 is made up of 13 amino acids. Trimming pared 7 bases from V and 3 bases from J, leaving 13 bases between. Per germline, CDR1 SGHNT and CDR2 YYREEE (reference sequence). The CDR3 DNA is TGTGCCAGCGCCCCCAGGCAGGACACTGAAGCTTTCTTT. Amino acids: CASAPRQDTEAFF.

The CDR3 DNA reads TGCGCCAGCAGCTTGTCGGGACAGCCTGGAAACACCATATATTTT. It encodes CASSLSGQPGNTIYF. The rearrangement uses TRBV5-1 and TRBJ1-3, with 7 bases fitting TRBD1. CDR3 size: 15 residues. The V and J ends lost 1 base and 2 bases, in that order; junction bases with no gene match: 3. The germline V gene has CDR1 SGHRS and CDR2 YFSETQ. Complete variable domain (other parts from reference TRBV5-1 and TRBJ1-3): KAGVTQTPRYLIKTRGQQVTLSCSPISGHRSVSWYQQTPGQGLQFLFEYFSETQRNKGNFPGRFSGRQFSNSRSEMNVSTLELGDSALYLCASSLSGQPGNTIYFGEGSWLTVV.

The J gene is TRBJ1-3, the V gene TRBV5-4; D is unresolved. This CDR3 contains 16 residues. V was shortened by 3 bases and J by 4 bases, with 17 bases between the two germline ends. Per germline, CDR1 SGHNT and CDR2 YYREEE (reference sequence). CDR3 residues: CASSSQSTIAGNTIYF. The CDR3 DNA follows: TGTGCCAGCAGCTCTCAATCGACGATAGCGGGAAACACCATATATTTT. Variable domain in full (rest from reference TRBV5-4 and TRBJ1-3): ETGVTQSPTHLIKTRGQQVTLRCSSQSGHNTVSWYQQALGQGPQFIFQYYREEENGRGNFPPRFSGLQFPNYSSELNVNALELDDSALYLCASSSQSTIAGNTIYFGEGSWLTVV.

The CDR3 here is CASSITGTRNEQYF. In nucleotides, the CDR3 is TGTGCCAGCAGCATAACCGGGACTAGAAACGAGCAGTACTTC. The chain joins TRBV5-4 to TRBJ2-7; 8 nucleotides align to TRBD2. The CDR3 extends over 14 amino acids. J gave up 5 bases and V 4 bases, and 8 bases lay outside the gene matches. CDR1 is SGHNT and CDR2 is YYREEE in the germline V gene (reference sequence).

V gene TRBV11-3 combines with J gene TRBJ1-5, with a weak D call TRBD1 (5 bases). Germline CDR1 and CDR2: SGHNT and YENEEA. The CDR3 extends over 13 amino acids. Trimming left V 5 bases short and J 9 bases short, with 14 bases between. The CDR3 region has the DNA TGTGCCAGCAGCCCAGGGTCGCGGTGGCCCCAGCATTTT. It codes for CASSPGSRWPQHF. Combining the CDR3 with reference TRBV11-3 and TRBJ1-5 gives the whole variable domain EAGVVQSPRYKIIEKKQPVAFWCNPISGHNTLYWYLQNLGQGPELLIRYENEEAVDDSQLPKDRFSAERLKGVDSTLKIQPAELGDSAVYLCASSPGSRWPQHFGDGTRLSIL.

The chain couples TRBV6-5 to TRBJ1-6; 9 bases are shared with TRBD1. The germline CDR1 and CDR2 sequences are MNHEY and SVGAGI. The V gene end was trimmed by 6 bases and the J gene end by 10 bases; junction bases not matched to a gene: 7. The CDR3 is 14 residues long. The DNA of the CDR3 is TGTGCCAGCAGACGGGACAGGGTTCAATCACCCCTCCACTTT. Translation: CASRRDRVQSPLHF.

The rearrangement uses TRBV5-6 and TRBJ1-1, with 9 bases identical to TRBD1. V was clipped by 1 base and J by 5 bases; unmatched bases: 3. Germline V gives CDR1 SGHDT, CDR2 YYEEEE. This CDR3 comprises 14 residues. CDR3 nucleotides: TGTGCCAGCAGCTTGACAGGGGGCGAGACTGAAGCTTTCTTT. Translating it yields CASSLTGGETEAFF.

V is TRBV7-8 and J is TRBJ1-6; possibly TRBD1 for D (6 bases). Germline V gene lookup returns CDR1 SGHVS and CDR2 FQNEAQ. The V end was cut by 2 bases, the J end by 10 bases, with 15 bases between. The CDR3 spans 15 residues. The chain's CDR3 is CASSLSPGTPSPLHF. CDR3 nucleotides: TGTGCCAGCAGCTTATCCCCCGGGACACCCTCACCCCTCCACTTT.